The 5 T cell receptor beta chains reported below all come from one sample, sequenced in a study of T cells in localized non-small cell lung cancer. Libraries were prepared by immunoSEQ multiplex PCR; TCRdb keeps only in-frame clonotypes and omits some of them. The table shows tens of thousands of clones, with about 86% occurring only once. The material sequenced was peripheral blood, taken before any cancer treatment. Every receptor here comes from a woman aged 18-55 years with stage III lung adenocarcinoma.

J is TRBJ2-3 and V is TRBV5-1; D tentatively reads TRBD1 or TRBD2 (6 bases each). This CDR3 contains 14 residues. V was cut by 4 bases and J by 2 bases, with 11 bases left in between. Germline loops: CDR1 SGHRS, CDR2 YFSETQ. The CDR3 region has the DNA TGCGCCAGCAGCAGGGGGGACAACACAGATACGCAGTATTTT. Protein sequence: CASSRGDNTDTQYF. Combining the CDR3 with reference TRBV5-1 and TRBJ2-3 gives the whole variable domain KAGVTQTPRYLIKTRGQQVTLSCSPISGHRSVSWYQQTPGQGLQFLFEYFSETQRNKGNFPGRFSGRQFSNSRSEMNVSTLELGDSALYLCASSRGDNTDTQYFGPGTRLTVL.

The V and J genes are TRBV5-1 and TRBJ1-4, with TRBD1 identical over 7 bases. The V gene's germline CDR1 is SGHRS and CDR2 YFSETQ. V gave up 0 bases and J gave up 8 bases; unmatched junction bases: 4. CDR3 size: 14 residues. DNA of the CDR3: TGCGCCAGCAGCTTGGACAGGGGAGAGGAAAAACTGTTTTTT. Protein: CASSLDRGEEKLFF. Based on the CDR3 plus reference TRBV5-1 and TRBJ1-4, the full variable domain is KAGVTQTPRYLIKTRGQQVTLSCSPISGHRSVSWYQQTPGQGLQFLFEYFSETQRNKGNFPGRFSGRQFSNSRSEMNVSTLELGDSALYLCASSLDRGEEKLFFGSGTQLSVL.

This chain uses TRBV10-2 with TRBJ2-1; 12 bases are a match to TRBD2. Looked up from germline, CDR1 is WSHSY and CDR2 is SAAADI. The J segment lost 7 bases and the V segment lost 7 bases, leaving 11 bases of the junction unmatched. The CDR3 totals 16 residues. CDR3 sequence: CASTSGGLAGKNEQFF. The CDR3 region has the DNA TGCGCCAGCACCTCGGGTGGACTAGCGGGAAAAAATGAGCAGTTCTTC.

The chain carries TRBV7-9 and TRBJ2-7; 11 nucleotides line up with TRBD1. J was trimmed by 6 bases and V by 0 bases; bases with no gene match: 7. Looked up from germline, CDR1 is SEHNR and CDR2 is FQNEAQ (reference sequence). The CDR3 spans 16 residues. The CDR3 reads CASSLAGTGGRVEQYF. DNA for the CDR3: TGTGCCAGCAGCTTAGCGGGGACAGGGGGAAGGGTCGAGCAGTACTTC.

The chain employs TRBV4-1 and TRBJ1-3; tentative D call: TRBD1 (5 bases). Per germline, CDR1 MGHRA and CDR2 YSYEKL. The CDR3 extends over 17 amino acids. V lost 2 bases and J lost 0, with 14 bases in between. CDR3 sequence reads: CASSQPRRQSSGNTIYF. DNA of the CDR3: TGCGCCAGCAGCCAACCCCGACGACAGTCCTCTGGAAACACCATATATTTT.